This T cell receptor beta chain was identified in a study of T-cell memory formation after mild COVID-19. Study findings and constraints: Later expanders leaned CD4+, whereas clones that contracted between day 15 and 85 were balanced CD4/CD8.

TCRdb analysed the 5' RACE reads with MiXCR anew, one entry per CDR3 protein. In the table there are some 440,000 distinct CDR3 sequences, around a quarter of which are singletons. Note on this clonotype: Its antigen is not known.

This receptor was taken from an adult woman who had mild COVID-19 (a few samples of this study predate the infection). Cell type and time point are not known. The source material was PBMCs or a T cell subset sorted from them (not recorded which).

The CDR3 protein is CASSRDPGGSNTEAFF. CDR3 DNA sequence: TGTGCCAGCAGCCGAGACCCGGGGGGATCGAACACTGAAGCTTTCTTT. V is TRBV7-8 and J is TRBJ1-1; D may be TRBD1 (5 bases). There are 16 residues in the CDR3. The germline V gene has CDR1 SGHVS and CDR2 FQNEAQ. Trimming shortened V by 5 bases and J by 1 base, and 17 bases separated the two germline ends.